The 14 T cell receptor beta chains in this list originate from one sample, sequenced in a study of T cells in pancreatic ductal adenocarcinoma. This table comes from immunoSEQ multiplex PCR, and its TCRdb copy is limited to in-frame clones, with some not included. Counted here are roughly 9,500 clones, nearly 90% occurring once; the ten biggest clones make up approximately 3.1%. The selected patients with pancreatic ductal adenocarcinoma had surgery but no neoadjuvant therapy. The material sequenced was PBMCs. The source is a human donor with pancreatic ductal adenocarcinoma.

This sequence joins TRBV19 and TRBJ2-3; perhaps TRBD2 as D (6 bases). The CDR3 is 16 amino acids. V was trimmed by 5 bases and J by 1 base, leaving 16 bases between them. CDR1 and CDR2 from the germline V gene are LNHDA and SQIVND (reference sequence). CDR3 loop: CASSYLRDLGTDTQYF. Here the CDR3 DNA reads TGTGCCAGTAGTTATCTTCGGGACTTAGGCACAGATACGCAGTATTTT.

The chain carries TRBV18 and TRBJ2-3; no reliable D call. Looked up from germline, CDR1 is KGHSH and CDR2 is LQKENI. This CDR3 has 14 residues. Deletions cut 3 bases from V and 2 bases from J, with 9 bases between. The CDR3 region is CASSPAGFTDTQYF. The CDR3 DNA follows: TGTGCCAGCTCACCGGCAGGATTCACAGATACGCAGTATTTT. Supplemented by reference TRBV18 and TRBJ2-3, the full variable domain reads NAGVMQNPRHLVRRRGQEARLRCSPMKGHSHVYWYRQLPEEGLKFMVYLQKENIIDESGMPKERFSAEFPKEGPSILRIQQVVRGDSAAYFCASSPAGFTDTQYFGPGTRLTVL.

The chain joins TRBV6-5 to TRBJ2-7, with TRBD2 as a possible D gene (5 bases). Per the germline V gene, CDR1 is MNHEY and CDR2 is SVGAGI. The CDR3 contains 12 residues. V lost 5 bases, J lost 9 bases, and 14 bases lay in between. The CDR3 loop is CASSESGGRQYF. In DNA form, the CDR3 reads TGTGCCAGCAGTGAAAGTGGCGGGCGGCAGTACTTC.

J is TRBJ2-1 and V is TRBV12-5; no definite D call. This CDR3 has 12 amino acids. Germline CDR1 reads LGHNT; CDR2 reads FRNRAP. V gave up 3 bases and J gave up 5 bases, with 5 bases separating them. CDR3 amino acids: CASGFYDNEQFF. CDR3 DNA: TGTGCTAGTGGTTTTTATGACAATGAGCAGTTCTTC. Full variable domain (missing parts from reference TRBV12-5 and TRBJ2-1): DARVTQTPRHKVTEMGQEVTMRCQPILGHNTVFWYRQTMMQGLELLAYFRNRAPLDDSGMPKDRFSAEMPDATLATLKIQPSEPRDSAVYFCASGFYDNEQFFGPGTRLTVL.

The chain combines TRBV6-1 with TRBJ1-1, with D tentatively TRBD1 (6 bases). The CDR3 is made up of 14 amino acids. The germline V gene has CDR1 MNHNS and CDR2 SASEGT. With 6 bases removed from V and 1 base from J, the gap between germline ends came to 12 bases. The CDR3 reads CASRGTLRNTEAFF. The CDR3 DNA is TGTGCCAGCAGGGGGACACTGAGGAACACTGAAGCTTTCTTT.

The chain employs TRBV4-3 and TRBJ2-3; D gene unclear. Looked up from germline, CDR1 is LGHNA and CDR2 is YSLEER. Trimming removed 2 bases at V and 4 bases at J, with 7 bases between. CDR3 length equals 13 residues. CDR3 in DNA: TGCGCCAGCAGCCAACCCCCTTCAGATACGCAGTATTTT. Encoded protein: CASSQPPSDTQYF.

This clone was seen once. V usage is TRBV7-2 and J usage is TRBJ1-5, with TRBD1 matching 8 bases. V trimming: 3 bases; J trimming: 5 bases; junction bases outside the gene matches: 3. CDR1 and CDR2 from the germline V gene are SGHTA and FQGNSA. The CDR3 has 14 residues. This CDR3 reads CASSLAGGYQPQHF. The CDR3 DNA follows: TGTGCCAGCAGCTTGGCAGGGGGCTATCAGCCCCAGCATTTT. Together with reference TRBV7-2 and TRBJ1-5, the CDR3 gives the full variable domain: GAGVSQSPSNKVTEKGKDVELRCDPISGHTALYWYRQSLGQGLEFLIYFQGNSAPDKSGLPSDRFSAERTGGSVSTLTIQRTQQEDSAVYLCASSLAGGYQPQHFGDGTRLSIL.

The chain links TRBV15 to TRBJ2-1; 11 bases align to TRBD2. The length of the CDR3 is 16 residues. The V segment lost 3 bases and the J segment 5 bases; nucleotides outside the gene matches: 6. The germline gives CDR1 LNHNV, CDR2 YYDKDF (reference sequence). The CDR3 nucleotides are TGTGCCACCAGCAGGGGACTAGCGGCGGGGGACAATGAGCAGTTCTTC. Protein product: CATSRGLAAGDNEQFF.

The chain carries TRBV25-1 and TRBJ2-5; TRBD1 matches 7 bases. Germline CDR1 and CDR2: MGHDK and SYGVNS. V gave up 1 base and J gave up 5 bases; unmatched junction bases: 7. CDR3 length: 15 residues. The CDR3: CASSEWAGGDETQYF. In nucleotides, the CDR3 is TGTGCCAGCAGTGAATGGGCAGGGGGAGATGAGACCCAGTACTTC.

The chain couples TRBV27 to TRBJ1-5; D uncertain. V was clipped by 10 bases and J by 0 bases, with 4 bases between them. Germline CDR1 is MNHEY and CDR2 is SMNVEV (reference sequence). CDR3 length: 11 amino acids. The CDR3 DNA is TGTGCCATCCTTAGCAATCAGCCCCAGCATTTT. It is translated as CAILSNQPQHF.

The J gene is TRBJ2-5, the V gene TRBV11-3; 10 positions match TRBD2. Germline values: CDR1 SGHNT, CDR2 YENEEA. CDR3 length equals 15 residues. V shed 2 bases, J shed 5 bases, and the junction held 5 bases outside the gene matches. CDR3 protein: CASSLLAGATETQYF. CDR3 DNA: TGTGCCAGCAGCTTACTAGCGGGGGCTACGGAGACCCAGTACTTC.

This clone was counted a few times. The chain employs TRBV7-2 and TRBJ1-6, with TRBD1 matching 8 bases. V lost 4 bases and J lost 7; bases outside the gene matches: 9. The CDR3 sequence is 16 residues long. The germline gives CDR1 SGHTA, CDR2 FQGNSA. DNA of the CDR3: TGTGCCAGCAGCTCTCAGGGGGCGCGTGCCAATTCACCCCTCCACTTT. Translated, it gives CASSSQGARANSPLHF.

The V and J genes are TRBV27 and TRBJ2-1, with TRBD2 as a possible D gene (5 bases). There are 13 residues in the CDR3. Germline assignment: CDR1 MNHEY and CDR2 SMNVEV (reference sequence). V was trimmed by 4 bases and J by 5 bases, leaving 9 bases between them. CDR3 DNA sequence: TGTGCCAGCAGTTCGGGAATCCACAATGAGCAGTTCTTC. This sequence encodes CASSSGIHNEQFF.

The genes are TRBV27 and TRBJ2-1, with D possibly being TRBD2 (6 bases). Trimming shortened V by 4 bases and J by 2 bases, and 12 bases separated the two germline ends. Germline V CDR1 and CDR2: MNHEY, SMNVEV (reference sequence). This CDR3 is 15 amino acids long. The CDR3: CASSSGTGTYNEQFF. DNA of the CDR3: TGTGCCAGCAGTTCGGGGACTGGAACCTACAATGAGCAGTTCTTC.